This passage covers 27 T cell receptor beta chains from one sample sequenced in a study of blood T cell repertoires in COVID-19. Some clones are missing from TCRdb's copy, which holds only in-frame ones; the method was immunoSEQ multiplex PCR. The sample records 130,000 or so clones, 85% to 90% being singletons. The sample taken for sequencing was peripheral blood. The receptor set was obtained from a man aged 70-80 years with active or convalescent COVID-19.

The rearrangement links TRBV27 to TRBJ2-1; 14 bases are shared with TRBD2. The trim removed 4 bases at V and 6 bases at J, leaving 8 bases unmatched. Germline V gene lookup returns CDR1 MNHEY and CDR2 SMNVEV (reference sequence). The CDR3 consists of 17 residues. CDR3 residues: CASSSGLGLAGANEQFF. The CDR3 bases are TGTGCCAGCAGTTCCGGATTGGGACTAGCGGGAGCCAATGAGCAGTTCTTC.

This rearrangement joins TRBV3-1 (or the pseudogene TRBV3-2) to TRBJ2-1, with 12 bases aligning to TRBD2. The V and J ends lost 2 bases and 7 bases, in that order; junction bases with no gene match: 6. Looked up from germline, CDR1 is LGHDT and CDR2 is YNNKEL (reference sequence). The CDR3 is 16 residues long. CDR3 nucleotides: TGTGCCAGCAGCCAACCATCTAGCGGGAGGGGTAATGAGCAGTTCTTC. Translating gives CASSQPSSGRGNEQFF.

This clone was seen once. The chain couples TRBV27 to TRBJ1-5; 9 bases agree with TRBD1. V gave up 9 bases and J gave up 4 bases; unmatched junction bases: 7. The germline V gene encodes CDR1 MNHEY and CDR2 SMNVEV (reference sequence). The CDR3 has 14 amino acids. CDR3 DNA sequence: TGTGCCAGGGCACAGGGGGCCGGGAATCAGCCCCAGCATTTT. Encoded protein: CARAQGAGNQPQHF.

In nucleotides, the CDR3 is TGTGCCAGCAGTGGACAGGGGGAGACCCAGTACTTC. Residues: CASSGQGETQYF. V and J are TRBV2 and TRBJ2-5; 8 bases are a match to TRBD1. Germline V lookup: CDR1 SNHLY, CDR2 FYNNEI. The CDR3 is 12 amino acids. J gave up 5 bases and V 4 bases, and 0 bases lay outside the gene matches.

V is TRBV7-8 and J is TRBJ2-5, with unresolved D. The CDR3 contains 13 residues. Germline-derived CDR1 and CDR2 are SGHVS and FQNEAQ. V was cut by 8 bases and J by 4 bases, with 14 bases left in between. CDR3 DNA: TGTGCCAGCTCCCCCCCCCGGAGAGAGACCCAGTACTTC. Protein: CASSPPRRETQYF.

This clone was observed a few times. The rearrangement uses TRBV7-8 and TRBJ2-7; 7 bases fit TRBD2. V lost 2 bases to trimming and J lost 2 bases; unmatched junction nucleotides: 6. CDR1 and CDR2 from the germline V gene are SGHVS and FQNEAQ. The CDR3 totals 15 residues. This CDR3 reads CASSLTEGGPYEQYF. CDR3 nucleotides: TGTGCCAGCAGCTTAACTGAGGGAGGGCCCTACGAGCAGTACTTC. The full variable domain, rest sourced from reference TRBV7-8 and TRBJ2-7, is GAGVSQSPRYKVAKRGQDVALRCDPISGHVSLFWYQQALGQGPEFLTYFQNEAQLDKSGLPSDRFFAERPEGSVSTLKIQRTQQEDSAVYLCASSLTEGGPYEQYFGPGTRLTVT.

CDR3 loop: CASSHSDRDNEQFF. For the CDR3, the DNA is TGCGCCAGCAGCCACTCAGACAGGGACAATGAGCAGTTCTTC. The chain uses TRBV4-1 and TRBJ2-1; 7 positions agree with TRBD1. This CDR3 is 14 amino acids long. Trimming took 3 bases from V and 5 from J; bases not matched to a gene: 4. Per the germline V gene, CDR1 is MGHRA and CDR2 is YSYEKL.

This clone was seen once. The V call is TRBV15, the J call TRBJ2-3; 7 nucleotides align to TRBD2. The CDR3 totals 17 residues. Germline V gene data show CDR1 as LNHNV and CDR2 as YYDKDF (reference sequence). Unmatched junction bases numbered 13, after V lost 1 base and J lost 6 bases. Here the CDR3 DNA reads TGTGCCACCAGCAGAGGTATGGCTAGCGGATCCGTGGATACGCAGTATTTT. This sequence encodes CATSRGMASGSVDTQYF.

The chain links TRBV23-1 to TRBJ2-7; tentatively, D is TRBD1 (6 bases). TRBV23-1 qualifies as an ORF whose function is uncertain. CDR3 length: 15 amino acids. With 0 bases removed from V and 0 bases from J, the gap between germline ends came to 9 bases. CDR3 coding DNA: TGCGCCAGCAGTCAATCCACAGGGCCCTCCTACGAGCAGTACTTC. Its protein is CASSQSTGPSYEQYF.

This chain joins TRBV3-1 (or the pseudogene TRBV3-2) and TRBJ2-3, with a tentative D call TRBD1 (5 bases). Trimming cost V 4 bases and J 6 bases, with 17 bases left between them. In germline, CDR1 is LGHDT, CDR2 YNNKEL (reference sequence). The CDR3 runs to 15 residues. The CDR3 protein is CASSRDLGAGDTQYF. In nucleotides, the CDR3 is TGTGCCAGCAGCCGGGATCTGGGTGCAGGGGATACGCAGTATTTT.

J is TRBJ1-4 and V is TRBV18, with 12 nucleotides matching TRBD1. The CDR3 has 17 amino acids. V dropped 3 bases and J dropped 4; count of bases not matched to a gene: 6. Germline V CDR1 and CDR2: KGHSH, LQKENI. This chain's CDR3 is CASSPGQGARFNEKLFF. The CDR3, as DNA: TGTGCCAGCTCACCGGGACAGGGGGCCCGATTTAATGAAAAACTGTTTTTT.

The rearrangement uses TRBV29-1 and TRBJ1-2; TRBD1 might be the D (6 bases). This CDR3 contains 15 residues. Deletions cut 1 base from V and 2 bases from J, with 14 bases between. Germline V lookup: CDR1 SQVTM, CDR2 ANQGSEA. CDR3 DNA sequence: TGCAGCGTTGAAGCAGGACAGATTTTCAACTATGGCTACACCTTC. It yields the protein CSVEAGQIFNYGYTF.

The chain carries TRBV9 and TRBJ2-1; 8 bases are a match to TRBD2. Germline V gene sequence: CDR1 SGDLS, CDR2 YYNGEE. The CDR3 loop spans 15 amino acids. V shed 0 bases and J 4 bases; nucleotides not matched to a gene: 3. CDR3 coding DNA: TGTGCCAGCAGCGTAGAGGTAGCGGGGTACAATGAGCAGTTCTTC. Translated: CASSVEVAGYNEQFF.

The chain is built from TRBV3-1 (or the pseudogene TRBV3-2) and TRBJ2-1, with 13 positions matching TRBD2. CDR3 length: 15 amino acids. J gave up 7 bases and V 1 base, and 1 base lay outside the gene matches. Germline CDR1 is LGHDT and CDR2 is YNNKEL (reference sequence). Here the CDR3 reads CASSQGGLAGNEQFF. Here the CDR3 DNA reads TGTGCCAGCAGCCAAGGGGGACTAGCGGGAAATGAGCAGTTCTTC.

The rearrangement joins TRBV9 to TRBJ2-7, with TRBD2 identical over 8 bases. Trimming at V came to 4 bases and at J to 4 bases, leaving 10 bases not matched to a gene. From germline, CDR1 is SGDLS and CDR2 YYNGEE. The CDR3 consists of 15 residues. For the CDR3, the DNA is TGTGCCAGCAGCTATAGCGGGACTAGGGCTTACGAGCAGTACTTC. It specifies CASSYSGTRAYEQYF.

The chain is built from TRBV11-2 and TRBJ2-1; D remains ambiguous. The V end lost 1 base, the J end lost 2 bases, and 6 bases lay between the germline ends. CDR1 and CDR2 (germline): SGHAT, FQNNGV. This CDR3 is built from 14 residues. The CDR3 here is CASSLVTAYNEQFF. The DNA of the CDR3 is TGTGCCAGCAGCTTAGTAACTGCCTACAATGAGCAGTTCTTC.

The V gene is TRBV11-2, the J gene TRBJ1-5, with no clear D. The CDR3 runs to 13 residues. V lost 5 bases, J lost 4 bases, and 9 bases lay in between. In germline, CDR1 is SGHAT, CDR2 FQNNGV. The CDR3 loop is CASSQGGNQPQHF. Written as DNA, the CDR3 is TGTGCCAGCAGCCAAGGCGGGAATCAGCCCCAGCATTTT.

V gene TRBV5-1 combines with J gene TRBJ2-7; 7 bases align to TRBD1. The CDR3 runs 14 residues. The germline V gene has CDR1 SGHRS and CDR2 YFSETQ. The junction had 5 bases not matched to a gene; V was cut back by 0 bases and J by 5 bases. The CDR3 bases are TGCGCCAGCAGCTTGGGAGGGGGCGGAAACGAGCAGTACTTC. It is translated as CASSLGGGGNEQYF.

The rearrangement uses TRBV19 and TRBJ2-7, with D maybe TRBD2 (5 bases). The V and J ends lost 0 bases and 1 base respectively, with 10 bases between them. Germline loops: CDR1 LNHDA, CDR2 SQIVND (reference sequence). The CDR3 consists of 15 residues. The CDR3, as DNA: TGTGCCAGTAGTATAGATTCAGCGGAGTCCTACGAGCAGTACTTC. Residues: CASSIDSAESYEQYF.

The table lists this clone with a count of one. The chain links TRBV6-5 to TRBJ1-1, with no clear D. Germline V CDR1 and CDR2: MNHEY, SVGAGI. This CDR3 spans 15 amino acids. V lost 2 bases to trimming and J lost 0 bases, with 10 bases between them. CDR3 loop: CASSYGQALNTEAFF. CDR3 nucleotides: TGTGCCAGCAGTTACGGGCAGGCCCTGAACACTGAAGCTTTCTTT.

The chain recombines TRBV28 with TRBJ1-2; maybe TRBD1 (6 bases). V was cut by 5 bases and J by 8 bases, with 18 bases left in between. In germline, CDR1 is MDHEN, CDR2 SYDVKM. The CDR3 spans 14 residues. CDR3 DNA sequence: TGTGCCAGCAGTACCGGGGGGGCCCTGATGGGCTACACCTTC. It is translated as CASSTGGALMGYTF.

The gene calls are TRBV6-5 and TRBJ1-1, with 8 positions matching TRBD1. Germline CDR1 and CDR2: MNHEY and SVGAGI. There are 15 residues in the CDR3. The J segment lost 1 base and the V segment lost 5 bases, leaving 6 bases of the junction unmatched. The CDR3, as DNA: TGTGCCAGCAGTCCTGGACAGGGTTGGAACACTGAAGCTTTCTTT. Its protein is CASSPGQGWNTEAFF.

The chain is built from TRBV7-2 and TRBJ2-3, with D possibly being TRBD2 (6 bases). Germline CDR1 is SGHTA and CDR2 is FQGNSA. This CDR3 contains 14 residues. V dropped 5 bases and J dropped 2 bases, with 11 bases sitting between them. The CDR3 protein is CASSPRETTDTQYF. CDR3 sequence (DNA): TGTGCCAGCAGCCCGCGGGAAACCACAGATACGCAGTATTTT. Looking up the rest from reference TRBV7-2 and TRBJ2-3 gives the full variable domain: GAGVSQSPSNKVTEKGKDVELRCDPISGHTALYWYRQSLGQGLEFLIYFQGNSAPDKSGLPSDRFSAERTGGSVSTLTIQRTQQEDSAVYLCASSPRETTDTQYFGPGTRLTVL.

The chain uses TRBV19 and TRBJ2-1; D uncertain. This CDR3 is 14 amino acids long. The V and J ends lost 3 bases and 9 bases respectively, with 15 bases between them. CDR1 LNHDA and CDR2 SQIVND come from the germline V gene (reference sequence). The CDR3 loop reads CASSIGPHLGEQFF. CDR3 DNA sequence: TGTGCCAGTAGTATTGGGCCCCATCTGGGTGAGCAGTTCTTC.

This sequence joins TRBV2 and TRBJ2-1; unclear D gene. CDR1 SNHLY and CDR2 FYNNEI come from the germline V gene. The CDR3 consists of 14 residues. Trimming pared 2 bases from V and 8 bases from J, leaving 13 bases between. In nucleotides, the CDR3 is TGTGCCAGCAGTGAATGGGCCTCCCCTGATGAGCAGTTCTTC. Its protein is CASSEWASPDEQFF.

V gene TRBV7-9 combines with J gene TRBJ2-3; a possible D gene is TRBD1 (7 bases). The CDR3 sequence is 13 residues long. V shed 8 bases and J shed 6 bases, with 15 bases lying between them. CDR1 and CDR2 (germline): SEHNR, FQNEAQ (reference sequence). The DNA for the CDR3 is TGTGCCAGCGGAGGGGGCGCGGCTGATACGCAGTATTTT. Translation gives CASGGGAADTQYF.

This clone appeared once. The genes are TRBV24-1 and TRBJ2-7; D unresolved. V lost 0 bases to trimming and J lost 6 bases, with 14 bases between them. The CDR3 totals 15 residues. Germline values: CDR1 KGHDR, CDR2 SFDVKD. CDR3 amino acids: CATSDLYSPVGEQYF. As DNA, the CDR3 is TGTGCCACCAGTGATTTGTACTCCCCGGTCGGCGAGCAGTACTTC.